The present entry profiles one T cell receptor beta chain with its context. This clonotype was observed many times. The antigen this receptor binds is unknown. Base qualities are not at hand, and no much larger clone is one base apart. Synthesis of TCR cDNA relied on 5'RACE template switching, a step that introduced a universal primer site along with unique molecular identifiers. cDNA synthesis was primed from both the TCR alpha and TCR beta constant segments. Libraries were amplified in two PCR steps, with sample barcodes and sequencing adapters added in the second step. Sequencing of libraries was performed on Illumina HiSeq 2500 (2x100 bp) or NovaSeq (2x150 bp). The source study handled its data this way. MIGEC was used to demultiplex reads and collapse the reads into UMI consensus sequences, and MiXCR was used for V(D)J alignment. Clonotypes responding to the vaccine were identified with edgeR on replicate PBMC samples, with the criteria of FDR below 0.01 and a log2 fold change above 5 up to day 15. Bulk clonotypes were assigned CD4 or CD8 identity according to which sequenced CD4 or CD8 repertoire held them at higher abundance. Clones were called with MiXCR by TCRdb after fastp trimmed the public reads at Q25, and only in-frame beta chains were retained. One record per CDR3 amino acid sequence lists the most common genes and DNA. Clone size and V and J calls follow TCRdb, not the original study. The sample table holds 100,000 to 150,000 distinct CDR3 sequences, of which under 8.5% were seen once. 2% to 3% of the sample rests with the top ten.

Interpreted using the paper, the treatment or condition label stands for: live attenuated yellow fever vaccine strain. PBMCs were isolated from peripheral blood using a standard Ficoll-Paque protocol. Dynabeads CD4 and CD8 positive selection kits were used to isolate CD4 and CD8 T-cell fractions. TriZol was used to extract RNA from bulk PBMCs, CD4 and CD8 fractions, and dextramer-positive and dextramer-negative fractions. Based on the germline V gene, the CDR1 and CDR2 sequences are SNHLY and FYNNEI. The CDR3 has 14 amino acids, counting the end cysteine and phenylalanine. Here the CDR3 DNA is all that survives: 42 bases in frame from base 1. V was cut back by 5 bases and J by 4 bases, leaving a gap of 13 bases between them. This record belongs to a study of T cells after yellow fever vaccination (dated by TCRdb to between 2017 and 2020). Broadly, across the study: The SMART-Seq v4 Ultra Low Input RNA kit was used to prepare libraries from fractions with low cell numbers. Bulk TCR alpha and beta repertoires were sequenced longitudinally to track T-cell clones before and after primary and booster YFV17D yellow fever vaccination. Bulk PBMC replicates and cell subsets were isolated from blood drawn at multiple timepoints before and after both primary and secondary immunization. Two healthy male donors, one aged 18 to 29 and one aged 30 to 39 years, made up the cohort. Study-level results and caveats: Compared with the primary T-cell response, the secondary T-cell response was faster but weaker, reaching its peak on day 5 rather than on day 15. A small share of clonotypes was detected in both CD4 and CD8 compartments, with the overlap likely arising from convergent recombination. Because the study included only a couple of donors, the extent to which the findings can be generalized is limited. Most clones expanded after primary vaccination were re-detected after the booster (approximately 96% of CD4 and approximately 85% of CD8), suggesting broad memory maintenance. FACS-sorted repertoires could contain abundant contaminating clonotypes from the bulk population, so computational filtering was required.

The clonotype originates from a man aged 18 to 30 who received the YFV17D yellow fever vaccine. The V gene is TRBV2 and the J gene is TRBJ2-3; the D call is tentative, TRBD1 or TRBD2, as each matches 5 bases. Sample: CD4+ T cells sorted from PBMCs, taken about 10 days after the first yellow fever vaccination. Here is the DNA: TGTGCCAGCAGTCTGGGACCAGGGCCAGATACGCAGTATTTT. It encodes CASSLGPGPDTQYF.